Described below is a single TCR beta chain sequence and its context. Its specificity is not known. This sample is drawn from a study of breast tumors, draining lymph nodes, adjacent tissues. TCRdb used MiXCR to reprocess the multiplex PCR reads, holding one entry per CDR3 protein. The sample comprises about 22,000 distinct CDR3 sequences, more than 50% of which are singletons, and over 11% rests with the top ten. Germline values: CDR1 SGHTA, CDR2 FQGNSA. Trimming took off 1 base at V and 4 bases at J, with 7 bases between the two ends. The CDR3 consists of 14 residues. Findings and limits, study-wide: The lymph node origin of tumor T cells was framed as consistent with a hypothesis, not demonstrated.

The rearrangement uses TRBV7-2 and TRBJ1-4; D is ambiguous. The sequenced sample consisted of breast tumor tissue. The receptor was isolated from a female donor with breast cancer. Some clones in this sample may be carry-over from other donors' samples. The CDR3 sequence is CASSLGTRNEKLFF. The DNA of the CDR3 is TGTGCCAGCAGCTTAGGGACTCGTAATGAAAAACTGTTTTTT.